A single sample gave rise to the 13 T cell receptor beta chains below, sequenced in a study of blood T cell repertoires in COVID-19. Method: immunoSEQ multiplex PCR; TCRdb's copy keeps in-frame clones and lacks some. The repertoire holds roughly 200,000 clones, with 85% to 90% as singletons. Sequenced material: peripheral blood. Receptor source: a man younger than 30 with active or convalescent COVID-19.

The CDR3 sequence is CASSAPGSLLEKLFF. The DNA of the CDR3 is TGCGCCAGCAGCGCGCCGGGGTCTCTCCTTGAAAAACTGTTTTTT. The chain is built from TRBV4-1 and TRBJ1-4; D gene unclear. V shed 5 bases and J shed 7 bases, with 17 bases lying between them. The CDR3 covers 15 residues. In germline, CDR1 is MGHRA, CDR2 YSYEKL.

The chain joins TRBV28 to TRBJ1-5; 11 nucleotides match TRBD1. Germline V lookup: CDR1 MDHEN, CDR2 SYDVKM. V dropped 7 bases and J dropped 3; count of bases not matched to a gene: 8. This CDR3 has 16 amino acids. The CDR3 is CASKTGTGGFNQPQHF. CDR3 nucleotide sequence: TGTGCCAGCAAAACCGGGACAGGGGGATTCAATCAGCCCCAGCATTTT.

The CDR3 protein is CASSFPRQGARNRGYGYTF. The CDR3 region has the DNA TGTGCCAGCAGCTTTCCAAGGCAGGGGGCGCGAAATCGTGGCTATGGCTACACCTTC. This chain links TRBV11-2 with TRBJ1-2, with TRBD1 matching 8 bases. Trimming took 3 bases from V and 4 from J; bases not matched to a gene: 19. The CDR3 is 19 amino acids. Germline V lookup: CDR1 SGHAT, CDR2 FQNNGV.

The gene calls are TRBV27 and TRBJ1-1, with 7 bases lining up with TRBD1. The CDR3 is 13 amino acids. J was trimmed by 6 bases and V by 3 bases; bases with no gene match: 4. Germline values: CDR1 MNHEY, CDR2 SMNVEV (reference sequence). For the CDR3, the DNA is TGTGCCAGCAGTTTGTGGACAGGAGCTGAAGCTTTCTTT. This codes for CASSLWTGAEAFF.

V usage is TRBV5-4 and J usage is TRBJ1-4; the D gene is possibly TRBD1 (6 bases). The CDR3 covers 14 residues. In germline, CDR1 is SGHNT, CDR2 YYREEE (reference sequence). V was clipped by 4 bases and J by 4 bases, with 11 bases between them. The CDR3 protein is CASSRRGGNEKLFF. CDR3 nucleotides: TGTGCCAGCAGCCGGAGGGGGGGTAATGAAAAACTGTTTTTT.

The J gene is TRBJ2-7, the V gene TRBV18; TRBD2 matches 8 bases. After removal of 3 bases from V and 7 bases from J, the junction contained 11 bases not matched to a gene. The germline V gene encodes CDR1 KGHSH and CDR2 LQKENI. The CDR3 loop spans 15 amino acids. CDR3 residues: CASSPGVGREREQYF. CDR3 DNA: TGTGCCAGCTCACCTGGCGTCGGGAGGGAGAGAGAGCAGTACTTC.

J is TRBJ1-1 and V is TRBV6-5; 11 bases align to TRBD1. V shed 6 bases and J 6 bases; nucleotides not matched to a gene: 6. This CDR3 region has 14 residues. Germline CDR1 and CDR2: MNHEY and SVGAGI. CDR3 DNA sequence: TGTGCCAGCAGCCCCTGGGACAGGGGGTCTGAAGCTTTCTTT. It yields the protein CASSPWDRGSEAFF.

This clone was seen more than once but under ten times. The chain joins TRBV19 to TRBJ2-1, with 7 bases matching TRBD1. The germline CDR1 and CDR2 sequences are LNHDA and SQIVND (reference sequence). The junction had 11 bases not matched to a gene; V was cut back by 5 bases and J by 4 bases. This CDR3 is 16 amino acids long. Written as DNA, the CDR3 is TGTGCCAGTAGTGTTTATTCAGGGGGTGCTTACAATGAGCAGTTCTTC. Amino acid sequence: CASSVYSGGAYNEQFF.

This clone was observed a single time. This rearrangement joins TRBV4-1 to TRBJ2-5; TRBD2 agrees at 9 bases. This CDR3 spans 16 amino acids. Trimming removed 2 bases from V and 1 base from J; junction bases left unmatched: 5. Germline assignment: CDR1 MGHRA and CDR2 YSYEKL. Here the CDR3 DNA reads TGCGCCAGCAGCCAATCGGCGGGGGGGGGCCAAGAGACCCAGTACTTC. It translates to CASSQSAGGGQETQYF.

The chain carries TRBV19 and TRBJ1-2; no definite D call. V was cut by 8 bases and J by 0 bases, with 7 bases left in between. The CDR3 covers 12 residues. Germline V gene data show CDR1 as LNHDA and CDR2 as SQIVND (reference sequence). The CDR3 sequence: CASLQPNYGYTF. The CDR3 DNA follows: TGTGCCAGTTTACAGCCTAACTATGGCTACACCTTC.

The chain employs TRBV6-5 and TRBJ2-2; 8 nucleotides match TRBD1. The trim removed 6 bases at V and 7 bases at J, leaving 4 bases unmatched. The CDR3 is 13 amino acids. Germline assignment: CDR1 MNHEY and CDR2 SVGAGI. The CDR3 nucleotides read TGTGCCAGCAGCCGTACAGGGGGCGGGGAGCTGTTTTTT. This encodes CASSRTGGGELFF.

The chain employs TRBV7-9 and TRBJ2-3, with 14 bases aligning to TRBD2. The CDR3 spans 17 residues. Germline V CDR1 and CDR2: SEHNR, FQNEAQ (reference sequence). The junction had 6 bases not matched to a gene; V was cut back by 6 bases and J by 1 base. CDR3 loop: CASRHPGLAGGTDTQYF. The CDR3 DNA sequence: TGTGCCAGCAGGCACCCGGGACTAGCGGGGGGCACAGATACGCAGTATTTT.

Here the CDR3 reads CASSQPGLPNTGELFF. CDR3 DNA sequence: TGCGCCAGCAGCCAACCTGGACTTCCGAACACCGGGGAGCTGTTTTTT. The chain couples TRBV4-1 to TRBJ2-2; tentative D call: TRBD2 (5 bases). Germline V gene data show CDR1 as MGHRA and CDR2 as YSYEKL. Trimming shortened V by 2 bases and J by 0 bases, and 10 bases separated the two germline ends. The CDR3 runs 16 residues.